One and the same sample provided the 3 T cell receptor beta chains below, sequenced in a study of T cell repertoires in cytomegalovirus infection. TCRdb ran MiXCR on the reads and lists one entry per CDR3 protein. The repertoire holds approximately 770,000 distinct CDR3 sequences, with about 28% as singletons. The antigens these receptors bind are not known. The source was cultured CD8+ T cells from PBMCs, collected from culture after CMV antigen stimulation. The receptors shown here come from a human donor in good health (CMV status not recorded). Some clones in this sample may be carry-over from other donors' samples.

The rearrangement joins TRBV9 to TRBJ1-1; tentative D call: TRBD1 (5 bases). Per the germline V gene, CDR1 is SGDLS and CDR2 is YYNGEE. The CDR3 totals 15 residues. V lost 4 bases, J lost 0 bases, and 13 bases lay in between. The CDR3 spells CASSNQGKMNTEAFF. DNA for the CDR3: TGTGCCAGCAGCAACCAGGGTAAGATGAACACTGAAGCTTTCTTT. The complete variable domain, with remaining parts taken from reference TRBV9 and TRBJ1-1, reads DSGVTQTPKHLITATGQRVTLRCSPRSGDLSVYWYQQSLDQGLQFLIQYYNGEERAKGNILERFSAQQFPDLHSELNLSSLELGDSALYFCASSNQGKMNTEAFFGQGTRLTVV.

V and J are TRBV10-3 and TRBJ2-2, with D tentatively TRBD2 (7 bases). The CDR3 sequence is 17 residues long. Germline CDR1 reads ENHRY; CDR2 reads SYGVKD. The germline V and J ends were trimmed by 4 bases and 1 base, with 16 bases remaining between them. CDR3 nucleotides: TGTGCCATCAGTGGGGCGGGGGCTACTTTGAACACCGGGGAGCTGTTTTTT. Amino acid sequence: CAISGAGATLNTGELFF.

The count of this clonotype is one. This may arise from a read error, as a much more abundant clone is one base away. The chain links TRBV7-6 to TRBJ1-2, with 8 bases fitting TRBD1. The CDR3 loop spans 16 amino acids. Germline V gene lookup returns CDR1 SGHVS and CDR2 FNYEAQ. J gave up 8 bases and V 1 base, and 12 bases lay outside the gene matches. In DNA, the CDR3 is TGTGCCAGCAGCTTAGAAGACAGGGGACCTGGGACAGGCTACACCTTC. Protein: CASSLEDRGPGTGYTF.